What follows is one T cell receptor (beta chain) and its context. Its specificity is not known. Primers for the PCR totalled 60 Vbeta and 13 Jbeta. The repertoire was sequenced with immunoSEQ multiplex PCR; TCRdb's copy has only in-frame clones and lacks some. This sample yields 120,000 or so clones, of which over 60% are seen a single time; about 8.2% belongs to the top ten. Per the germline V gene, CDR1 is SGHTA and CDR2 is FQGTGA. V was pared by 5 bases and J by 13 bases, with 15 bases between. CDR3 length: 13 residues. This entry belongs to a study of cytomegalovirus exposure and HLA in healthy donors. Findings and caveats of the study: TCR sequences were mostly rare, though some public TCRs occurred in many donors. Only CMV serostatus was available as immune exposure information. One later analysis reportedly identified an Asian-associated ancestry cluster that showed fewer N-insertions than the roughly 640-donor mean.

Specimen: PBMCs. The sequence came from a woman aged 40 to 50 in good health and CMV-seropositive. The chain carries TRBV7-3 and TRBJ1-6; D gene uncertain. In DNA, the CDR3 is TGTGCCAGCAGCCCATCAGAGGCCGACCCCCTCCACTTT. Translation gives CASSPSEADPLHF.